A selection of T cell receptor beta chains follows, all from one sample in a study of CD8 T cells in Susac syndrome. Via MiXCR, TCRdb re-called the immunoSEQ multiplex PCR reads, giving one row per CDR3 protein. This sample carries 180,000 or so distinct CDR3 sequences, just under 95% of them seen once, and the ten largest clones take more than 0.12%. Sample: CD4+ T cells from PBMCs. All receptors derive from a human donor in good health. The CDR3 runs from the conserved cysteine through the conserved F or W. A D gene is named only where the DNA matches it firmly.

D	V	length	J	CDR3
-	TRBV20-1	14	TRBJ2-7	CSARAPGPSYEQYF
-	TRBV3-1	17	TRBJ2-5	CASSQVPADPKQETQYF
-	TRBV12-3/TRBV12-4	13	TRBJ1-3	CASARGPGNTIYF
TRBD2	TRBV9	14	TRBJ2-7	CASSRTSGVNEQYF
-	TRBV5-1	15	TRBJ2-6	CASSFGLAGANVLTF
-	TRBV12-3/TRBV12-4	14	TRBJ2-1	CASSLPGGYNEQFF
-	TRBV7-2	13	TRBJ2-5	CASSPGFQETQYF
TRBD2	TRBV20-1	12	TRBJ2-5	CTVAGGSETQYF
-	TRBV7-3	16	TRBJ2-3	CASSPGKDRSTDTQYF
-	TRBV20-1	15	TRBJ1-2	CSARVPGAGVNGYTF
-	TRBV5-1	13	TRBJ2-7	CASSSTVSGEQYF
-	TRBV27	9	TRBJ2-7	CASISEQYF
-	TRBV12-3/TRBV12-4	15	TRBJ2-7	CASSLGQGGPYEQYF
-	TRBV7-2	14	TRBJ2-5	CASSLSRLQETQYF
-	TRBV3-1	13	TRBJ2-6	CASTVLGANVLTF
-	TRBV7-2	14	TRBJ2-6	CASVRGGGANVLTF
-	TRBV4-3	13	TRBJ1-2	CASSQWEDYGYTF
TRBD1	TRBV27	13	TRBJ2-7	CASSATGAYEQYF
-	TRBV20-1	14	TRBJ2-5	CSARVAGSQETQYF
-	TRBV2	13	TRBJ2-6	CASTTSGANVLTF
-	TRBV9	15	TRBJ2-7	CASSVEPGPGYEQYF
-	TRBV24-1	13	TRBJ2-7	CATSDGWHDEQYF
TRBD1	TRBV7-2	16	TRBJ2-5	CASSLAAQGVIETQYF
-	TRBV15	14	TRBJ1-6	CATSPGRVRSPLHF
TRBD1	TRBV2	14	TRBJ2-3	CASSGQGVADTQYF
-	TRBV6-5	13	TRBJ2-2	CASSYSFTGELFF
-	TRBV5-1	15	TRBJ1-4	CASSFEWGTNEKLFF
TRBD1	TRBV25-1	13	TRBJ1-2	CASSIRDRGGYTF
-	TRBV9	15	TRBJ2-3	CASSVDPGRIDTQYF
-	TRBV6-6	14	TRBJ1-5	CASSYSARGQPQHF
-	TRBV24-1	13	TRBJ1-1	CATPSGPNTEAFF
TRBD1	TRBV18	14	TRBJ1-2	CASQPPDRVYGYTF
-	TRBV6-2/TRBV6-3	15	TRBJ2-1	CASRKTEGLYNEQFF
-	TRBV12-3/TRBV12-4	13	TRBJ1-2	CASGVAGTYGYTF
-	TRBV4-3	14	TRBJ2-5	CASSQGRVGQTQYF
TRBD1	TRBV27	16	TRBJ2-4	CASRTTGTLSKNIQYF
-	TRBV28	13	TRBJ2-4	CASSLEGLDIQYF
-	TRBV20-1	11	TRBJ2-3	CSARVASTQYF
TRBD1	TRBV20-1	18	TRBJ2-5	CSARGGTGWSGTQETQYF
TRBD1	TRBV20-1	15	TRBJ1-5	CSARAGTGVNQPQHF
-	TRBV7-8	14	TRBJ2-5	CASSGAAVRETQYF
-	TRBV5-1	14	TRBJ1-4	CASSLERPNEKLFF
-	TRBV5-4	14	TRBJ2-7	CASSLSSGQREQYF
-	TRBV24-1	15	TRBJ2-7	CATSERPGGNYEQYF
TRBD2	TRBV9	14	TRBJ2-3	CASSSGLATDTQYF
TRBD2	TRBV18	15	TRBJ2-5	CASSTLAGPQETQYF
-	TRBV3-1	14	TRBJ2-2	CASSRMGNTGELFF
-	TRBV12-3/TRBV12-4	13	TRBJ1-2	CASSFGRNYGYTF
TRBD2	TRBV7-3	15	TRBJ2-3	CASSSGLAVTDTQYF
TRBD2	TRBV20-1	17	TRBJ2-6	CSARDSALAGGANVLTF
-	TRBV12-3/TRBV12-4	14	TRBJ1-1	CASSFRQLNTEAFF
-	TRBV4-3	17	TRBJ2-3	CASSQGFDSSRSDTQYF
TRBD1	TRBV6-5	13	TRBJ1-1	CASRRQGGTEAFF